Listed below are T cell receptor beta chains from one sample, sequenced in a study of spatial heterogeneity in lung cancer. TCRdb redid the calling of the 5' RACE reads with MiXCR, one entry per CDR3 protein. The data hold more than 25,000 distinct CDR3 sequences, with 5% to 5.5% observed a single time. The source was PBMCs, collected at follow-up. The receptors derive from a female donor with early-stage non-small cell lung cancer. Both conserved end residues are part of each CDR3. A D gene is named only where the DNA matches it firmly. For some rows the clone size is stated as once, few or many, or as a class when expanded; others skip it.

NA,TRBJ2-2,TRBV5-4,few,TGTGCCAGCAGGCCCCGAGGGGGGAACACCGGGGAGCTGTTTTTT,CASRPRGGNTGELFF
TRBD1,TRBJ2-6,TRBV15,many,TGTGCCACCAGCAGGGGGGACAGGGCCGACAACGTCCTGACTTTC,CATSRGDRADNVLTF
TRBD2,TRBJ2-3,TRBV20-1,NA,TGCAGTGCTAGAGTGCTAGCGGGAGTCCACACAGATACGCAGTATTTT,CSARVLAGVHTDTQYF
NA,TRBJ2-5,TRBV11-2,many,TGTGCCAGCAGCTTAGTGGGGTACCAGACCCAGTACTTC,CASSLVGYQTQYF
NA,TRBJ1-2,TRBV19,few,TGTGCCAGCCAGGCGGCAGGGACTAACTATGGCTACACCTTC,CASQAAGTNYGYTF
NA,TRBJ2-7,TRBV5-1,many,TGCGCCAGCAGCTCGGACGGGACATACGAGCAGTACTTC,CASSSDGTYEQYF
TRBD2,TRBJ2-4,TRBV20-1,many,TGCAGTGCTAGCCCGACTAGCGGGAGGGCCAAAAACATTCAGTACTTC,CSASPTSGRAKNIQYF
NA,TRBJ2-5,TRBV28,many,TGTGCCAGCAGTCGGACCCAAGATAGGGCCCAGTACTTC,CASSRTQDRAQYF
NA,TRBJ2-6,TRBV7-8,many,TGTGCCAGCAGCTGGGACTCCGTCCTGACTTTC,CASSWDSVLTF
NA,TRBJ2-3,TRBV5-4,many,TGTGCCAGCAGCTTGGGGCGGCTGACTAGCACAGATACGCAGTATTTT,CASSLGRLTSTDTQYF
NA,TRBJ1-2,TRBV29-1,many,TGCAGCGTTGAAGATCGAGGACAATCCTATGGCTACACCTTC,CSVEDRGQSYGYTF
TRBD1,TRBJ2-3,TRBV20-1,few,TGCAGTGCTAGTCTAGGGGGCGTCTCTGGGGCTCCTAGCACAGATACGCAGTATTTT,CSASLGGVSGAPSTDTQYF
NA,TRBJ2-3,TRBV6-4,many,TGTGCCAGCCCAGGACCAAACTTTAGCACAGATACGCAGTATTTT,CASPGPNFSTDTQYF
TRBD2,TRBJ2-5,TRBV7-2,many,TGTGCCAGCAGCTTCGGGAGGCCCCAAGAGACCCAGTACTTC,CASSFGRPQETQYF
TRBD1,TRBJ1-1,TRBV4-2,few,TGTGCCAGCAGCCAACCGGACAGGGGGTCCGCTGAAGCTTTCTTT,CASSQPDRGSAEAFF
NA,TRBJ1-1,TRBV14,many,TGTGCCAGCAGCCAAGGGATGGGTCGCAGGTTGATCACTGAAGCTTTCTTT,CASSQGMGRRLITEAFF
TRBD1,TRBJ2-7,TRBV5-4,many,TGTGCCAGCAGCTTCCGGGACAGACCCTACGAGCAGTACTTC,CASSFRDRPYEQYF
NA,TRBJ2-5,TRBV19,many,TGTGCCAGTAGTATTAACAGAGAGGAGACCCAGTACTTC,CASSINREETQYF
TRBD2,TRBJ2-1,TRBV7-2,many,TGTGCCACCCTTTCTAGGGGGACTAGCGGGAGGGACTACAATGAGCAGTTCTTC,CATLSRGTSGRDYNEQFF
TRBD2,TRBJ2-1,TRBV24-1,many,TGTGCCACCAGTGATCCCCCTGGGACTAGCGGTGGAAATGAGCAGTTCTTC,CATSDPPGTSGGNEQFF
TRBD2,TRBJ2-5,TRBV4-2,many,TGTGCCAGCAGCCCCGGGACTAGCGACCAAGAGACCCAGTACTTC,CASSPGTSDQETQYF
NA,TRBJ2-1,TRBV7-2,NA,TGTGCCAGCAGCTTAGGGGGGCTTGGTAACAATGAGCAGTTCTTC,CASSLGGLGNNEQFF
TRBD1,TRBJ1-1,TRBV29-1,many,TGCAGCATCTCGAACAGGGGGGACACTGAAGCTTTCTTT,CSISNRGDTEAFF
TRBD2,TRBJ2-5,TRBV6-2/TRBV6-3,many,TGTGCCAGCAGTTACCTAGCGGAGAACCAAGAGACCCAGTACTTC,CASSYLAENQETQYF
TRBD2,TRBJ2-1,TRBV29-1,many,TGCAGCGCCGGGTCGGCGGGGGGATCCTACAATGAGCAGTTCTTC,CSAGSAGGSYNEQFF
TRBD1,TRBJ2-7,TRBV15,many,TGTGCCACCAGAAGCGGACAGGGAGGTACCTACGAGCAGTACTTC,CATRSGQGGTYEQYF
TRBD2,TRBJ2-3,TRBV9,many,TGTGCCAGCAGCCCCCTCGCGCGGGGGGGCGATACGCAGTATTTT,CASSPLARGGDTQYF